The 21 T cell receptor beta chains below were found in one sample sequenced in a study of radiotherapy plus CTLA-4 blockade in lung cancer. TCRdb's table, derived via immunoSEQ multiplex PCR, lists solely in-frame clones and lacks some. The data show roughly 97,000 clones, about four fifths seen once. Sequences were derived from peripheral blood, sampled from a patient treated with radiotherapy plus ipilimumab. These receptors originate from a human donor with non-small cell lung cancer who had a partial response to radiotherapy plus ipilimumab. Some clones in this sample may be carry-over from other donors' samples.

This clone was observed a handful of times. The chain carries TRBV19 and TRBJ2-4; 9 bases map to TRBD2. Germline CDR1 reads LNHDA; CDR2 reads SQIVND (reference sequence). CDR3 length: 16 amino acids. Trimming took 8 bases from V and 8 from J; bases not matched to a gene: 16. CDR3 coding DNA: TGTGCCAGTTCCCCTAGCGGGCGGGGGGGGAGGTACATTCAGTACTTC. Its translation is CASSPSGRGGRYIQYF.

V and J are TRBV2 and TRBJ1-3, with TRBD1 identical over 10 bases. This CDR3 has 13 amino acids. The germline gives CDR1 SNHLY, CDR2 FYNNEI. The trim removed 10 bases at V and 4 bases at J, leaving 4 bases unmatched. As DNA, the CDR3 is TGTGCCACTGGGACAGGGGTCGGAAACACCATATATTTT. Its translation: CATGTGVGNTIYF.

V and J are TRBV28 and TRBJ1-5; weak D call: TRBD1 (6 bases). Germline loops: CDR1 MDHEN, CDR2 SYDVKM. V lost 1 base and J 7 bases, leaving 17 bases between the germline ends. This CDR3 is 16 amino acids long. The chain's CDR3 is CASSLSYRARGQPQHF. The CDR3 DNA reads as TGTGCCAGCAGTTTATCCTACAGGGCCCGCGGCCAGCCCCAGCATTTT.

This clone has just a few counts. The rearrangement uses TRBV6-6 and TRBJ2-1; 7 bases match TRBD2. The CDR3 runs 14 residues. Looked up from germline, CDR1 is MNHNY and CDR2 is SVGAGI (reference sequence). The V and J ends lost 2 bases and 4 bases, in that order; junction bases with no gene match: 2. CDR3: CASSYRGDYNEQFF. The CDR3 DNA is TGTGCCAGCAGTTACCGGGGGGATTACAATGAGCAGTTCTTC.

The chain employs TRBV6-1 and TRBJ2-6; the D gene is possibly TRBD1 (5 bases). This CDR3 spans 18 amino acids. V was pared by 2 bases and J by 2 bases, with 16 bases between. Germline loops: CDR1 MNHNS, CDR2 SASEGT. CDR3 nucleotides: TGTGCCAGCAGTGAAATCGCAGGGATTGCAACTGGGGCCAACGTCCTGACTTTC. Its protein is CASSEIAGIATGANVLTF.

The chain has TRBV4-3 and TRBJ1-1, with TRBD1 as a possible D gene (5 bases). The CDR3 runs 15 residues. Trimming took 4 bases from V and 4 from J, leaving 16 bases between them. Germline V gives CDR1 LGHNA, CDR2 YSLEER. The CDR3 coding sequence is TGCGCCAGCAGCCCCCGGACACCTTGGGGCACTGAAGCTTTCTTT. This encodes CASSPRTPWGTEAFF.

The chain is built from TRBV11-2 and TRBJ1-5, with a tentative D call TRBD1 (5 bases). CDR1 is SGHAT and CDR2 is FQNNGV in the germline V gene. The CDR3 is 13 amino acids. V gave up 3 bases and J gave up 6 bases, with 9 bases separating them. Written as DNA, the CDR3 is TGTGCCAGCAGCTTGGATAGGGGTCAGCCCCAGCATTTT. Protein product: CASSLDRGQPQHF.

The chain is built from TRBV6-6 and TRBJ1-5; TRBD1 might be the D (5 bases). CDR1 is MNHNY and CDR2 is SVGAGI in the germline V gene (reference sequence). Trimming left V 7 bases short and J 0 bases short, with 13 bases between. This CDR3 comprises 15 residues. DNA for the CDR3: TGTGCCAGCACCCTTCGACAGAGTAGCAATCAGCCCCAGCATTTT. Its protein product is CASTLRQSSNQPQHF.

CDR3 sequence: CASRGGCRDTGELFF. In DNA form, the CDR3 reads TGTGCCAGCAGGGGGGGGTGCCGCGACACCGGGGAGCTGTTTTTT. This chain links TRBV5-7 with TRBJ2-2; 7 positions match TRBD2. TRBV5-7 belongs to the ORF category, with a function that is uncertain. The ends lost 5 bases at V and 3 bases at J; junction bases unmatched: 7. The CDR3 is 15 amino acids.

The chain has TRBV18 and TRBJ1-1; 9 nucleotides line up with TRBD1. CDR1 and CDR2 (germline): KGHSH, LQKENI. The CDR3 spans 14 residues. Germline trimming cut 4 bases from V and 5 bases from J; bases unmatched to any gene: 5. The CDR3 DNA sequence: TGTGCCAGCTCACTCACAGGGGGCCGAACTGAAGCTTTCTTT. Its translation is CASSLTGGRTEAFF.

This clone showed up just once. The chain recombines TRBV18 with TRBJ2-5, with D perhaps TRBD2 (5 bases). The germline CDR1 and CDR2 sequences are KGHSH and LQKENI. CDR3 size: 12 residues. Trimming took off 5 bases at V and 5 bases at J, with 9 bases between the two ends. In nucleotides, the CDR3 is TGTGCCAGCTCAGGACCGGGGGAGACCCAGTACTTC. Translated: CASSGPGETQYF.

The rearrangement uses TRBV18 and TRBJ2-3; 14 bases match TRBD2. Germline V lookup: CDR1 KGHSH, CDR2 LQKENI. The CDR3 spans 18 residues. Trimming took 0 bases from V and 1 from J; bases not matched to a gene: 3. CDR3 nucleotide sequence: TGTGCCAGCTCACCACCGGGACTAGCGGGAGTTGGCACAGATACGCAGTATTTT. Translating gives CASSPPGLAGVGTDTQYF.

The V call is TRBV5-6, the J call TRBJ2-5; 7 nucleotides agree with TRBD2. V lost 3 bases and J lost 5; bases outside the gene matches: 7. This CDR3 spans 14 amino acids. The germline V gene has CDR1 SGHDT and CDR2 YYEEEE. Here the CDR3 reads CASSSRGTIETQYF. The CDR3 nucleotides are TGTGCCAGCAGCTCCCGCGGGACTATTGAGACCCAGTACTTC.

A few counts support this clone. The chain uses TRBV6-5 and TRBJ2-3; D is uncertain. The CDR3 contains 15 residues. V lost 6 bases to trimming and J lost 3 bases, with 16 bases between them. CDR1 and CDR2 from the germline V gene are MNHEY and SVGAGI. In DNA form, the CDR3 reads TGTGCCAGCAGACCGTCATACCTACTTACAGATACGCAGTATTTT. Translating it yields CASRPSYLLTDTQYF.

The rearrangement links TRBV7-8 to TRBJ2-4; D perhaps matches TRBD2 (6 bases). The V and J ends lost 2 bases and 1 base respectively, with 9 bases between them. Germline CDR1 and CDR2: SGHVS and FQNEAQ. The CDR3 runs 15 residues. CDR3: CASSLRDFAKNIQYF. The DNA of the CDR3 is TGTGCCAGCAGCTTAAGGGACTTCGCCAAAAACATTCAGTACTTC.

This chain connects TRBV2 to TRBJ1-5; the match to TRBD1 covers 9 bases. The CDR3 length is 16 residues. Trimming took 7 bases from V and 1 from J; bases not matched to a gene: 8. Germline V gene sequence: CDR1 SNHLY, CDR2 FYNNEI. CDR3 nucleotide sequence: TGTGCCAGCACCGGACAGGGGTCATCAAGCAATCAGCCCCAGCATTTT. This codes for CASTGQGSSSNQPQHF. The variable domain in full, with the rest retrieved from reference TRBV2 and TRBJ1-5, is EPEVTQTPSHQVTQMGQEVILRCVPISNHLYFYWYRQILGQKVEFLVSFYNNEISEKSEIFDDQFSVERPDGSNFTLKIRSTKLEDSAMYFCASTGQGSSSNQPQHFGDGTRLSIL.

The V call is TRBV5-6, the J call TRBJ1-5; D not resolved. The CDR3 has 13 amino acids. CDR1 is SGHDT and CDR2 is YYEEEE in the germline V gene. Trimming left V 5 bases short and J 0 bases short, with 6 bases between. CDR3 amino acids: CASSRFSNQPQHF. The CDR3 nucleotides are TGTGCCAGCAGTCGGTTTAGCAATCAGCCCCAGCATTTT.

The chain couples TRBV28 to TRBJ2-1; TRBD1 agrees at 10 bases. Germline CDR1 reads MDHEN; CDR2 reads SYDVKM. The trim removed 6 bases at V and 6 bases at J, leaving 8 bases unmatched. The CDR3 is made up of 15 amino acids. For the CDR3, the DNA is TGTGCCAGCAGGAAACCGGGACAGGGGTTCAATGAGCAGTTCTTC. Amino acid sequence: CASRKPGQGFNEQFF.

The V call is TRBV30, the J call TRBJ2-7; tentatively, D is TRBD2 (5 bases). V was shortened by 3 bases and J by 4 bases, with 19 bases between the two germline ends. The CDR3 length is 15 residues. CDR1 is GTSNPN, CDR2 SVGIG, per germline (reference sequence). DNA of the CDR3: TGTGCCTGGAGGAGAGGCGTAGGAGAGGGTTACGAGCAGTACTTC. Translating gives CAWRRGVGEGYEQYF.

This chain links TRBV5-7 with TRBJ2-3; D gene unclear. TRBV5-7 is sorted into the ORF group, with uncertain function. V shed 1 base and J shed 0 bases, with 3 bases lying between them. This CDR3 comprises 13 residues. Written as DNA, the CDR3 is TGTGCCAGCAGCTTGTCAAGCACAGATACGCAGTATTTT. It translates to CASSLSSTDTQYF.

The V gene is TRBV10-3, the J gene TRBJ1-1; 7 bases align to TRBD1. The CDR3 runs to 14 residues. Germline V lookup: CDR1 ENHRY, CDR2 SYGVKD. With V trimmed by 6 bases and J by 1 base, 5 bases remained unmatched. The CDR3 nucleotides are TGTGCCATCAGCAGGGACAGTTCGAACACTGAAGCTTTCTTT. As protein: CAISRDSSNTEAFF.